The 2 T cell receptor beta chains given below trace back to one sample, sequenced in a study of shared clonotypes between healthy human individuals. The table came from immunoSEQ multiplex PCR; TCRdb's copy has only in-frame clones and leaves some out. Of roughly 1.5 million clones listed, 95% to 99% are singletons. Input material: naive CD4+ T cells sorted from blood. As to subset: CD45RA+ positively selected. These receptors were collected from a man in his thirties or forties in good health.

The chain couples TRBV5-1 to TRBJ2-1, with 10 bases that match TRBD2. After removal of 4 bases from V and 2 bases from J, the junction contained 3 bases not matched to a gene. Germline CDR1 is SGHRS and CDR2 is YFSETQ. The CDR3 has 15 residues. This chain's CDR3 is CASSTLAGPYNEQFF. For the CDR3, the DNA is TGCGCCAGCAGCACACTAGCGGGACCCTACAATGAGCAGTTCTTC.

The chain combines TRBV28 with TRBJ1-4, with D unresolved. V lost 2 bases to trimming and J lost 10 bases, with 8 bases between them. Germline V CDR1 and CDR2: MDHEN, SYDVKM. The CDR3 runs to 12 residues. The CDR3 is CASSLQSGKLFF. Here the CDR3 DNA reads TGTGCCAGCAGTTTACAGTCCGGAAAACTGTTTTTT.